The rows below give T cell receptor beta chains drawn from one sample of a study of cytotoxic CD8 clonotypes in ibrutinib-treated CLL. Sequencing was performed with immunoSEQ multiplex PCR; in TCRdb, only in-frame clones are kept and a portion is missing. This sample carries some 300,000 clones, 70% to 80% of them seen once, and the ten largest clones take about 6.3%. The material was PBMCs, obtained before ibrutinib treatment. Receptors originate from a human donor with chronic lymphocytic leukemia. Each CDR3 is given with its conserved first and last residue. A D gene is named only where the DNA matches it firmly. Not every row has a clone size; where given, it reads once, few, many or a size class.

-	TRBD1	TRBV19	TRBJ1-2	TGTGCCAGTAGTATACCCGAGGACAGGGCTGCCGGCTACACCTTC	CASSIPEDRAAGYTF
-	-	TRBV7-6	TRBJ2-1	TGTGCCAGCAGCTCACCCCCCGGGACTTCTAATGAGCAGTTCTTC	CASSSPPGTSNEQFF
-	TRBD2	TRBV6-6	TRBJ2-3	TGTGCCAGCAGTTACATGGCGGGAGCCCGCACAGATACGCAGTATTTT	CASSYMAGARTDTQYF
-	-	TRBV5-1	TRBJ2-1	TGCGCCAGCAGCTGGGGGCACAATGAGCAGTTCTTC	CASSWGHNEQFF
few	TRBD1	TRBV28	TRBJ2-7	TGTGCCAGCAGCTACGGGACAGGAAGCTACGAGCAGTACTTC	CASSYGTGSYEQYF
-	-	TRBV6-1	TRBJ2-3	TGTGCCAGCAGTGAAGTGGTACGGGGGCTTTCCTCAGATACGCAGTATTTT	CASSEVVRGLSSDTQYF
-	-	TRBV5-1	TRBJ2-7	TGCGCCAGCAGCTTGGGGTTGGGGCAGGGGTCATCCGAGCAGTACTTC	CASSLGLGQGSSEQYF
-	-	TRBV10-1	TRBJ2-7	TGCGCCAGCAGTGAGCTAGCAGGGGACCACGAGCAGTACTTC	CASSELAGDHEQYF
-	TRBD1	TRBV27	TRBJ1-1	TGTGCCAGCAGTTCGATCAGGGGGCGAACTGAAGCTTTCTTT	CASSSIRGRTEAFF
-	-	TRBV28	TRBJ2-3	TGTGCCAGCAGTTTACCGGGGGCCGGCACAGATACGCAGTATTTT	CASSLPGAGTDTQYF
-	-	TRBV30	TRBJ2-1	TGTGCCTGGACAGGGGACCTCTACAATGAGCAGTTCTTC	CAWTGDLYNEQFF
-	-	TRBV4-3	TRBJ2-3	TGCGCCAGCAGCCAAGAGAAAACAGATACGCAGTATTTT	CASSQEKTDTQYF
-	TRBD1	TRBV6-5	TRBJ1-5	TGTGCCAGCAGGCCGGGACAGAATAGCAATCAGCCCCAGCATTTT	CASRPGQNSNQPQHF
-	-	TRBV30	TRBJ1-2	TGTGCCGGGTCCTGGGGGGTTGAAGGCTACACCTTC	CAGSWGVEGYTF
-	TRBD1	TRBV2	TRBJ2-7	TGTGCCAGCCGGGGACAGACCTACTACGAGCAGTACTTC	CASRGQTYYEQYF
-	TRBD2	TRBV4-2	TRBJ2-2	TGTGCCAGCAGCCAAGAATACGTGCTAGCGGGGAATGGGGAGCTGTTTTTT	CASSQEYVLAGNGELFF
once	-	TRBV4-3	TRBJ2-3	TGCGCCAGCAGCTTCCGGCCCCAGGGAAGAGACTCCACAGATACGCAGTATTTT	CASSFRPQGRDSTDTQYF
-	-	TRBV9	TRBJ1-1	TGTGCCAGCAGCGTGGAGGTCTACACTGAAGCTTTCTTT	CASSVEVYTEAFF
-	TRBD2	TRBV27	TRBJ2-7	TGTGCCAGCGGGAGGGCATCCTACGAGCAGTACTTC	CASGRASYEQYF
-	TRBD1	TRBV5-1	TRBJ1-3	TGCGCCAGCAGCTATAGGGACAGGGGGAATGCTGGAAACACCATATATTTT	CASSYRDRGNAGNTIYF
-	-	TRBV10-3	TRBJ1-4	TGTGCCATCAGTGAGTCAGGACGATCAAATGAAAAACTGTTTTTT	CAISESGRSNEKLFF
-	-	TRBV5-4	TRBJ2-5	TGTGCCAGCAGCTTGGACCGAACCGGAGGGACCCAGTACTTC	CASSLDRTGGTQYF
-	-	TRBV7-8	TRBJ1-1	TGTGCCAGCAGCCCGGACAGCAACACTGAAGCTTTCTTT	CASSPDSNTEAFF
once	-	TRBV30	TRBJ2-7	TGTGCCTGGAGACAACTTCGGGAGTATACTGATACACCCTACGAGCAGTACTTC	CAWRQLREYTDTPYEQYF
-	TRBD1	TRBV7-2	TRBJ2-2	TGTGCCAGCAGCTTAGTGGCAGGGGGCTTTATCGGGGAGCTGTTTTTT	CASSLVAGGFIGELFF
-	-	TRBV4-3	TRBJ2-1	TGCGCCAGCAGCCAAGCCGGGACTTATGAGCAGTTCTTC	CASSQAGTYEQFF
-	TRBD1	TRBV19	TRBJ1-4	TGTGCCAGTAGTTACCGACAGGGGGCAACTAATGAAAAACTGTTTTTT	CASSYRQGATNEKLFF
few	-	TRBV10-1	TRBJ2-7	TGCGCCAGCAGTGAGTCGTCCAACTACGAGCAGTACTTC	CASSESSNYEQYF
-	TRBD2	TRBV10-3	TRBJ2-7	TGTGCCATCAGAGACCCGGGACTAGGAACCTACGAGCAGTACTTC	CAIRDPGLGTYEQYF
-	-	TRBV7-8	TRBJ2-7	TGTGCCAGCAGCTTATCACTAGACTACGAGCAGTACTTC	CASSLSLDYEQYF
few	-	TRBV6-8	TRBJ2-7	TGTGCCAGCAGTGCCGGGTCTCCCCCTCTCGAGCAGTACTTC	CASSAGSPPLEQYF
-	TRBD2	TRBV4-2	TRBJ2-2	TGTGCCAGCAGCCACGTCGGCGTCAGCGGGACGAACACCGGGGAGCTGTTTTTT	CASSHVGVSGTNTGELFF
-	TRBD2	TRBV28	TRBJ2-7	TGTGCCAGCAGTGTTGGTAGCGGGAGGGCCTTAACCTACGAGCAGTACTTC	CASSVGSGRALTYEQYF
once	-	TRBV5-1	TRBJ2-3	TGCGCCAGCAGCTTGGATCGGGGCACTAGCACAGATACGCAGTATTTT	CASSLDRGTSTDTQYF
once	TRBD2	TRBV19	TRBJ2-7	TGTGCCAGTAGTAATGGACTAGCTGAGCTCTACGAGCAGTACTTC	CASSNGLAELYEQYF
-	TRBD1	TRBV9	TRBJ1-1	TGTGCCAGCAGCTCCACAGGGGGCGGCTATGGCGAAGCTTTCTTT	CASSSTGGGYGEAFF
-	-	TRBV28	TRBJ2-4	TGTGCCAGCAGTTTGTGGGATGCCATTCAGTACTTC	CASSLWDAIQYF
-	-	TRBV6-5	TRBJ1-1	TGTGCCAGCAGTTATGGCCCCCCGAGGGCTGAAGCTTTCTTT	CASSYGPPRAEAFF
many	-	TRBV10-1	TRBJ2-3	TGCGCCAGCAGTGATTCTCCAGATACGCAGTATTTT	CASSDSPDTQYF
few	TRBD2	TRBV5-4	TRBJ2-7	TGTGCCAGCAGCTACAACCAAGGACTAGCGGGACCCTACGAGCAGTACTTC	CASSYNQGLAGPYEQYF
-	-	TRBV7-2	TRBJ1-3	TGTGCCAGCAGCTTGCAGACAGTCGGAGGAAACACCATATATTTT	CASSLQTVGGNTIYF
-	-	TRBV6-6	TRBJ1-4	TGTGCCAGCAGTTACTCAGGGGGTGGGGAAAAACTGTTTTTT	CASSYSGGGEKLFF
-	-	TRBV29-1	TRBJ2-2	TGCAGCGTTGCCCGCGAGGGCACCGGGGAGCTGTTTTTT	CSVAREGTGELFF
-	-	TRBV5-4	TRBJ1-4	TGTGCCAGCAGCTCGGCGGGGGCCAGATTTGAAAAACTGTTTTTT	CASSSAGARFEKLFF
-	-	TRBV19	TRBJ2-4	TGTGCCAGTAGTAAAGAACCGGGGACGGGAAACATTCAGTACTTC	CASSKEPGTGNIQYF
-	TRBD1	TRBV7-2	TRBJ2-7	TGTGCCAGCAGCTTAGTTGCTTCCTGGACAGGGGGCGCATACGAGCAGTACTTC	CASSLVASWTGGAYEQYF
-	-	TRBV19	TRBJ1-5	TGTGCCAGTAGTTTCAGGGCCGAACTCGGCAATCAGCCCCAGCATTTT	CASSFRAELGNQPQHF
-	TRBD1	TRBV5-4	TRBJ1-2	TGTGCCAGCAGCTTAGATTCCGGACAGGACTATGGCTACACCTTC	CASSLDSGQDYGYTF
-	-	TRBV4-3	TRBJ2-1	TGCGCCAGCAGCCAAACAGGGTTAAGTCTGGATGAGCAGTTCTTC	CASSQTGLSLDEQFF
-	TRBD2	TRBV25-1	TRBJ2-1	TGTGCCAGCAGTGATACCGCGGGAGGGCTCAATGAGCAGTTCTTC	CASSDTAGGLNEQFF
-	-	TRBV30	TRBJ2-5	TGTGCCTGGAGTGTTTCCGTTTGGGGGACCGGGACCCAGTACTTC	CAWSVSVWGTGTQYF
-	-	TRBV5-6	TRBJ1-3	TGTGCCAGCAGTTCCCCGGGACGGCGTACCTCTGGAAACACCATATATTTT	CASSSPGRRTSGNTIYF